Detailed here is one T cell receptor (beta chain). Profiling relied on immunoSEQ multiplex PCR, and the TCRdb table lists in-frame clones only, not all of them. The sample gives about 65,000 clones, 90% of which show up once; roughly 1.2% is in the top ten. This record comes from a study of blood T cell repertoires in COVID-19. Background on the study: PBMCs, B-cell-depleted T cells, or T cells provided the cDNA or gDNA that made up the material.

Sequencing was carried out using peripheral blood. The TCR comes from a man between 60 and 75 years old with acute or convalescent COVID-19.

DNA for the CDR3: TGTGCCAGCAGCTTAACCCCGACTAGCGGGGGCTATTCCTACAATGAGCAGTTCTTC. Protein sequence: CASSLTPTSGGYSYNEQFF. The genes are TRBV7-3 and TRBJ2-1; 12 nucleotides align to TRBD2. V dropped 0 bases and J dropped 1; count of bases not matched to a gene: 7. Germline V gene lookup returns CDR1 SGHTA and CDR2 FQGTGA. This CDR3 has 19 residues.